This T cell receptor beta chain was found in a study of blood T cell repertoires in COVID-19. The CDR3 is 13 amino acids. With 5 bases clipped from V and 5 bases from J, the junction kept 3 bases outside the gene matches. Germline V gene data show CDR1 as LNHDA and CDR2 as SQIVND (reference sequence). The protocol was immunoSEQ multiplex PCR, while the TCRdb copy is restricted to in-frame clones and leaves out a portion. The data show roughly 60,000 clones, almost 85% seen once. The source material was peripheral blood. The clonotype originates from a man between 60 and 75 years old with acute or convalescent COVID-19. V is TRBV19 and J is TRBJ1-5; 7 bases fit TRBD1. The CDR3 bases are TGTGCCAGTAGTGGACAGGCCTATCAGCCCCAGCATTTT. This translates into CASSGQAYQPQHF.